These 9 T cell receptor beta chains share one sample of origin, sequenced in a study of shared clonotypes between healthy human individuals. Some clones are missing from TCRdb's copy, which holds only in-frame ones; the method was immunoSEQ multiplex PCR. The sample carries 640,000 or so clones, roughly 78% recorded once. The sample consisted of memory CD4+ T cells sorted from blood. Subset specified: CD45RA-negative fraction. The receptor set was obtained from a woman aged 30 to 39 in good health.

In this sample, this clone turned up once. This chain uses TRBV5-4 with TRBJ1-4; no clear D. This CDR3 is built from 16 residues. In germline, CDR1 is SGHNT, CDR2 YYREEE (reference sequence). V lost 2 bases to trimming and J lost 3 bases, with 14 bases between them. This CDR3 is CASSFTAGSANEKLFF. As DNA, the CDR3 is TGTGCCAGCAGCTTTACCGCGGGGAGTGCTAATGAAAAACTGTTTTTT. The full variable domain, completed using reference TRBV5-4 and TRBJ1-4, is ETGVTQSPTHLIKTRGQQVTLRCSSQSGHNTVSWYQQALGQGPQFIFQYYREEENGRGNFPPRFSGLQFPNYSSELNVNALELDDSALYLCASSFTAGSANEKLFFGSGTQLSVL.

The J gene is TRBJ2-3, the V gene TRBV2; possible D gene TRBD2, 6 bases. V lost 2 bases and J lost 2, with 14 bases in between. The germline V gene encodes CDR1 SNHLY and CDR2 FYNNEI. The length of the CDR3 is 16 residues. The CDR3 spells CASSERFSGYTDTQYF. In DNA, the CDR3 is TGTGCCAGCAGTGAACGTTTTAGCGGATACACAGATACGCAGTATTTT.

The genes are TRBV5-5 and TRBJ1-2; maybe TRBD1 (5 bases). Germline V gene lookup returns CDR1 SGHKS and CDR2 YYEKEE (reference sequence). This CDR3 is built from 15 residues. V was shortened by 0 bases and J by 2 bases, with 11 bases between the two germline ends. The CDR3 loop is CASSLALGGNYGYTF. CDR3 DNA: TGTGCCAGCAGCTTGGCCCTTGGGGGGAACTATGGCTACACCTTC.

The chain employs TRBV6-1 and TRBJ1-5, with a weak D call TRBD1 (6 bases). CDR1 is MNHNS and CDR2 is SASEGT in the germline V gene. Trimming cost V 11 bases and J 7 bases, with 18 bases left between them. This CDR3 is 13 amino acids long. In DNA form, the CDR3 reads TGTGCCGCCCAAAAGGGGGAGCGGCAGCCCCAGCATTTT. It yields the protein CAAQKGERQPQHF.

The CDR3 loop reads CASSETQRGETQYF. In DNA form, the CDR3 reads TGTGCCAGCAGTGAAACCCAAAGGGGAGAGACCCAGTACTTC. This sequence joins TRBV6-1 and TRBJ2-5; D is possibly TRBD1 (5 bases). The V gene lost 2 bases and the J gene lost 4 bases, with 11 bases spanning the gap. Germline CDR1 MNHNS, CDR2 SASEGT. The CDR3 sequence is 14 residues long.

The chain is built from TRBV19 and TRBJ2-6; tentative D call: TRBD1 (7 bases). The CDR3 loop spans 18 amino acids. From germline, CDR1 is LNHDA and CDR2 SQIVND (reference sequence). V shed 5 bases and J shed 4 bases, with 21 bases lying between them. The CDR3 bases are TGTGCCAGTAGTCCACTCAGGGGGGTCCCATCCGGGGCCAACGTCCTGACTTTC. Translated, it gives CASSPLRGVPSGANVLTF. The full variable domain, rest sourced from reference TRBV19 and TRBJ2-6, is DGGITQSPKYLFRKEGQNVTLSCEQNLNHDAMYWYRQDPGQGLRLIYYSQIVNDFQKGDIAEGYSVSREKKESFPLTVTSAQKNPTAFYLCASSPLRGVPSGANVLTFGAGSRLTVL.

This clone was detected once. V is TRBV7-8 and J is TRBJ2-7; 8 nucleotides match TRBD1. The CDR3 has 12 amino acids. V lost 5 bases and J lost 5; bases outside the gene matches: 2. Germline lookup yields CDR1 SGHVS and CDR2 FQNEAQ. CDR3 bases: TGTGCCAGCAGCCTCAGGGGGCACGAGCAGTACTTC. The encoded protein is CASSLRGHEQYF.

Remarks on this clone: This likely stems from a read error, as it lies one base from a far larger clone. J is TRBJ1-2 and V is TRBV4-2; D possibly corresponds to TRBD1 (5 bases). Trimming took off 0 bases at V and 4 bases at J, with 6 bases between the two ends. This CDR3 comprises 13 residues. Germline CDR1 reads LGHNA; CDR2 reads YNFKEQ. The CDR3 DNA sequence: TGTGCCAGCAGCCAAGAGGGGCGCTATGGCTACACCTTC. Its translation: CASSQEGRYGYTF.

The V gene is TRBV5-6, the J gene TRBJ1-3; tentative D call: TRBD1 (5 bases). The CDR3 extends over 14 amino acids. CDR1 is SGHDT, CDR2 YYEEEE, per germline. Between the trimmed V and J ends, which lost 4 bases and 2 bases, there was a span of 10 bases. CDR3 in DNA: TGTGCCAGCAGCCTCGGGACGGCTGGAAACACCATATATTTT. Amino acids: CASSLGTAGNTIYF.